Given below is one T cell receptor (beta chain) in context. CDR1 and CDR2 from the germline V gene are SEHNR and FQNEAQ (reference sequence). Between the trimmed V and J ends, which lost 3 bases and 7 bases, there was a span of 18 bases. The CDR3 totals 16 residues. This record comes from a study of blood T cell repertoires in COVID-19. For the study at large: Donors in the United States, Italy and Spain gave samples during acute or convalescent COVID-19. Nucleic acid was either cDNA or gDNA, and it came from T cells, B-cell-depleted T cells, or PBMCs.

Original data processing: Amplification of reference gene primers provided the estimated nucleated cell counts. TCRdb's copy holds only in-frame clones and misses some; the assay was immunoSEQ multiplex PCR. V and J calls and clone size are those listed in that table; D and trimming were worked out from the DNA. The sample holds 170,000 or so clones, over 60% seen once. The rearrangement uses TRBV7-9 and TRBJ2-2, with TRBD2 as a possible D gene (6 bases). The TCR comes from a woman in her sixties or seventies with acute or convalescent COVID-19. Sequenced sample: peripheral blood. The CDR3 region is CASSLGRLGFGGELFF. Written as DNA, the CDR3 is TGTGCCAGCAGCTTGGGGAGACTAGGTTTTGGCGGGGAGCTGTTTTTT.